This entry lists 7 T cell receptor beta chains sequenced from one sample in a study of cytomegalovirus exposure and HLA in healthy donors. PCR involved 60 Vbeta and 13 Jbeta primers. Here immunoSEQ multiplex PCR was the method, and the copy in TCRdb shows in-frame clones only, minus some. The data contain about 79,000 clones, around three quarters of them singletons. What was sequenced was PBMCs. The receptors stem from a man in his 60s in good health and CMV-seronegative.

The chain recombines TRBV7-2 with TRBJ2-7; TRBD2 might be the D (5 bases). Germline V gene sequence: CDR1 SGHTA, CDR2 FQGNSA. The CDR3 has 15 amino acids. V lost 5 bases, J lost 5 bases, and 19 bases lay in between. Written as DNA, the CDR3 is TGTGCCAGCAGCCCACCTGGGTGGGAGTTCGACGAGCAGTACTTC. This gives the protein CASSPPGWEFDEQYF. The full variable domain, in which reference TRBV7-2 and TRBJ2-7 provide the parts outside the CDR3, is GAGVSQSPSNKVTEKGKDVELRCDPISGHTALYWYRQSLGQGLEFLIYFQGNSAPDKSGLPSDRFSAERTGGSVSTLTIQRTQQEDSAVYLCASSPPGWEFDEQYFGPGTRLTVT.

V and J are TRBV5-4 and TRBJ2-1, with 9 bases that match TRBD2. CDR1 and CDR2 (germline): SGHNT, YYREEE (reference sequence). V dropped 3 bases and J dropped 1; count of bases not matched to a gene: 5. The CDR3 has 16 residues. This CDR3 is CASSSHSGGSYNEQFF. CDR3 nucleotide sequence: TGTGCCAGCAGCTCTCATAGCGGGGGTTCCTACAATGAGCAGTTCTTC.

V and J are TRBV25-1 and TRBJ2-5; 10 positions match TRBD2. The CDR3 sequence is 17 residues long. J gave up 5 bases and V 2 bases, and 11 bases lay outside the gene matches. Germline V lookup: CDR1 MGHDK, CDR2 SYGVNS. The CDR3 DNA reads as TGTGCCAGCAGTGAACGGGGGGTAGCGGGAGGACGGGAGACCCAGTACTTC. Protein sequence: CASSERGVAGGRETQYF.

The chain recombines TRBV5-1 with TRBJ1-5; D gene uncertain. The length of the CDR3 is 14 residues. Trimming left V 0 bases short and J 6 bases short, with 10 bases between. CDR1 and CDR2 (germline): SGHRS, YFSETQ. CDR3 bases: TGCGCCAGCAGCTTGGGTAGTAATGGTCAGCCCCAGCATTTT. Its protein is CASSLGSNGQPQHF.

The V call is TRBV5-1, the J call TRBJ2-5, with 9 bases lining up with TRBD1. The length of the CDR3 is 13 residues. Trimming at V came to 4 bases and at J to 4 bases, leaving 2 bases not matched to a gene. CDR1 and CDR2 from the germline V gene are SGHRS and YFSETQ. The CDR3 region has the DNA TGCGCCAGCAGCCGGACAGGGGCAGAGACCCAGTACTTC. Translating gives CASSRTGAETQYF.

This clone was detected only a few times. The rearrangement uses TRBV21-1 and TRBJ2-7; TRBD2 is taken as the D call from the table, unchecked against the DNA. TRBV21-1 is tagged as a pseudogene. CDR3 length: 16 residues. The DNA for the CDR3 is TGTGCCAGCAGCAAAGCGCCGGGACTAGCGGCTTGCGAGCAGTACTTC. It codes for CASSKAPGLAACEQYF.

As DNA, the CDR3 is TGTGCCAGCAGCTTTCCGGGACAGGGGAATTCGGAGCTGTTTTTT. Amino acid sequence: CASSFPGQGNSELFF. This chain uses TRBV5-8 with TRBJ2-2; 10 nucleotides line up with TRBD1. The CDR3 runs 15 residues. Germline V lookup: CDR1 SGHTS, CDR2 YDEGEE. V gave up 2 bases and J gave up 10 bases; unmatched junction bases: 8.